This T cell receptor beta chain was sequenced in a study of blood T cells in healthy people across ages. The CDR3 sequence is 12 residues long. Germline values: CDR1 SGHAT, CDR2 FQNNGV. V lost 7 bases and J 4 bases, leaving 10 bases between the germline ends. A second PCR of 7 to 11 cycles used a sample-barcoded 5' primer and a J-beta primer mix. Template switching added a 12-random-nucleotide identifier to every cDNA molecule. TCRdb re-derived calls from the 5' RACE reads in MiXCR, one entry per CDR3 protein. The data contain roughly 790,000 distinct CDR3 sequences, 40% to 45% of them singletons. In this sample, this clonotype turned up a few times.

The TCR originated in a woman aged 55 to 70 in good health. The sample consisted of blood. The chain combines TRBV11-2 with TRBJ2-5; D uncertain. The CDR3 DNA follows: TGTGCCAGCACCCCTATGGGAGAGACCCAGTACTTC. Encoded protein: CASTPMGETQYF.